The TCR beta chain described here comes from a study of blood T cell repertoires in COVID-19. In the study overall: The study drew acute and convalescent COVID-19 samples from the United States, Italy and Spain. PBMCs, B-cell-depleted T cells, or T cells provided the cDNA or gDNA that made up the material.

Germline assignment: CDR1 LNHNV and CDR2 YYDKDF (reference sequence). V was shortened by 0 bases and J by 0 bases, with 9 bases between the two germline ends. The CDR3 covers 15 residues. Produced via immunoSEQ multiplex PCR; TCRdb's table is partial and in-frame only. The sample has 160,000 or so clones, about 88% seen once; the top ten hold around 1.2%. Participant ages covered about 18 to 100 years across around 22 US areas. A single count supports this clone. Within the sample, other DNA sequences also encode this same CDR3. This chain uses TRBV15 with TRBJ2-7; D perhaps matches TRBD1 (5 bases). The sequencing input was PBMCs or T cells enriched from blood (not recorded which). The sequence was collected from a human donor with acute COVID-19. The donor label of this sample is uncertain. The CDR3 here is CATSRDRDSSYEQYF. CDR3 coding DNA: TGTGCCACCAGCAGAGATCGCGACAGCTCCTACGAGCAGTACTTC.